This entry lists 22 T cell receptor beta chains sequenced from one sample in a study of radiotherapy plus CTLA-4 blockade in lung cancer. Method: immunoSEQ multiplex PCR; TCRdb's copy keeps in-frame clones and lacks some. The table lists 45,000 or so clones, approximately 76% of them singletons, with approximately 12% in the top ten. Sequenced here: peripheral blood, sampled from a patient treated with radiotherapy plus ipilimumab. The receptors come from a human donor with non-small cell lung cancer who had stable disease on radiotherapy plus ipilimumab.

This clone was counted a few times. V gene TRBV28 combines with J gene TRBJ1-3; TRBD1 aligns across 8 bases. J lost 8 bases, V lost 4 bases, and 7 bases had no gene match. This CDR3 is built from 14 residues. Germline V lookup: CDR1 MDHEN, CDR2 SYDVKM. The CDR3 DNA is TGTGCCAGCAGTTCGCAGGGGGCAGGGTACACCATATATTTT. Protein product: CASSSQGAGYTIYF.

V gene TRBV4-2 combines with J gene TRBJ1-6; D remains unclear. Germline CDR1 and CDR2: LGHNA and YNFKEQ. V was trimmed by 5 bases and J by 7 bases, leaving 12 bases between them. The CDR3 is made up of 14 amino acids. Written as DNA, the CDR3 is TGTGCCAGCAGCTCCGAGGCCAGCAATTCACCCCTCCACTTT. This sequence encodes CASSSEASNSPLHF.

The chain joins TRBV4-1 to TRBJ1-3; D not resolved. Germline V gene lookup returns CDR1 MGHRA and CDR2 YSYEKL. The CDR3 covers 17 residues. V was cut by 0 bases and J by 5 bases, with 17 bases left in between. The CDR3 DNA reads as TGCGCCAGCAGCCAAGATTTCGCCGGCGGCCGCCGAAACACCATATATTTT. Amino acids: CASSQDFAGGRRNTIYF.

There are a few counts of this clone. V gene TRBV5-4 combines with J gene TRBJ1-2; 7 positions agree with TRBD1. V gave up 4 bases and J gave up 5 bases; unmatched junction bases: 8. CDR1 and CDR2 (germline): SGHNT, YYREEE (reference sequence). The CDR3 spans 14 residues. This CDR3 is CASSPAGTVYGYTF. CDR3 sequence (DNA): TGTGCCAGCAGCCCCGCCGGGACAGTATATGGCTACACCTTC.

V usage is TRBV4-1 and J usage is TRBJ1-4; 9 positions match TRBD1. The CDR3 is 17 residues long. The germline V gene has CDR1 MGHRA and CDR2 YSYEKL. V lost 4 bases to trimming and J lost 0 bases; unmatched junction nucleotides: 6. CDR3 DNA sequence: TGCGCCAGCAGCCGGGGACAGGGAACAGCAACTAATGAAAAACTGTTTTTT. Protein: CASSRGQGTATNEKLFF.

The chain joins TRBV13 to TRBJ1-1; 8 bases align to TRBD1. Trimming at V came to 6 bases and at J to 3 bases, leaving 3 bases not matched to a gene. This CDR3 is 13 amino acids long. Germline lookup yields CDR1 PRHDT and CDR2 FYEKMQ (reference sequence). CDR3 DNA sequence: TGTGCCAGCAGTTTGGACAGGGACACTGAAGCTTTCTTT. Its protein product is CASSLDRDTEAFF.

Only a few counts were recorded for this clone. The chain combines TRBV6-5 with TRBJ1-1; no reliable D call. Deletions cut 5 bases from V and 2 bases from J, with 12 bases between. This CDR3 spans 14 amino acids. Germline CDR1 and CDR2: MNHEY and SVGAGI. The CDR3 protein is CASSEESVNTEAFF. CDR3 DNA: TGTGCCAGCAGTGAAGAGTCCGTTAACACTGAAGCTTTCTTT.

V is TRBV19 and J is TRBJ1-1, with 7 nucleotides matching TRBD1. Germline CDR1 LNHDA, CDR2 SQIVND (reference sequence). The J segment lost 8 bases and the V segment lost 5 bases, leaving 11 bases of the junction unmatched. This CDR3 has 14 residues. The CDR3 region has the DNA TGTGCCAGTAGTGTCAACCGGGACAGCAGAGAAGCTTTCTTT. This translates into CASSVNRDSREAFF.

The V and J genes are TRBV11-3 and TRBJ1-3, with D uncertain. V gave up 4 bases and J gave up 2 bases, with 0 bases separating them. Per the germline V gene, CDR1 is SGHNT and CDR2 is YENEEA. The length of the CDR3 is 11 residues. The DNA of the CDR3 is TGTGCCAGCAGCTCTGGAAACACCATATATTTT. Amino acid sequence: CASSSGNTIYF.

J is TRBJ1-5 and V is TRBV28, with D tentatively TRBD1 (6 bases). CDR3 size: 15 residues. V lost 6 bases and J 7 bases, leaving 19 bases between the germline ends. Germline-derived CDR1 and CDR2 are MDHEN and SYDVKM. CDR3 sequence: CASRGEQGNKQPQHF. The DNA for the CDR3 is TGTGCCAGCAGGGGGGAACAGGGAAACAAGCAGCCCCAGCATTTT.

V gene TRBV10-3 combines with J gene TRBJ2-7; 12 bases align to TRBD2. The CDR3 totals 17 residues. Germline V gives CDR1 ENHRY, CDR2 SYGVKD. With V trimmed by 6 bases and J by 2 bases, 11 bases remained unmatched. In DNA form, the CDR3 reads TGTGCCATCAGCCGACTAGCGGGGGATTTAAATACCTACGAGCAGTACTTC. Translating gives CAISRLAGDLNTYEQYF.

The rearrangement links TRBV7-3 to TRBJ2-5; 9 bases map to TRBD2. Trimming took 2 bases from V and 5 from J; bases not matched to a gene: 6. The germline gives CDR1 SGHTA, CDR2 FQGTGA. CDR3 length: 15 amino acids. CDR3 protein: CASSLGGGARETQYF. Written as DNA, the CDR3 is TGTGCCAGCAGCTTAGGCGGGGGGGCCCGTGAGACCCAGTACTTC.

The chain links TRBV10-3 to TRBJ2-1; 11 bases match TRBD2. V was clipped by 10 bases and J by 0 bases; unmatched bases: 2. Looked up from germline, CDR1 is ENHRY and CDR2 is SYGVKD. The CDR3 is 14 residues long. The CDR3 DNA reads TGTGCCACAGGACTAGCGGGCTCCTACAATGAGCAGTTCTTC. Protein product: CATGLAGSYNEQFF.

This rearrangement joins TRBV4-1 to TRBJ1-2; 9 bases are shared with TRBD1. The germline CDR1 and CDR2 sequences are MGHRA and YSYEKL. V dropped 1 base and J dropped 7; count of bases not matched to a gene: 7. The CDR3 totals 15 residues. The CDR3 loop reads CASSQVTGGGGGYTF. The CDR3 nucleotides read TGCGCCAGCAGCCAAGTTACAGGGGGCGGAGGTGGCTACACCTTC.

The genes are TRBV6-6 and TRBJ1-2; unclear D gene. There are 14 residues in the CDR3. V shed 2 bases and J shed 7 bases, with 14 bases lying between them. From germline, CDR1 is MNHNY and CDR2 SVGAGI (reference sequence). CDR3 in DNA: TGTGCCAGCAGTTACCTATTAGGGCTTGGTGGCTACACCTTC. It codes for CASSYLLGLGGYTF.

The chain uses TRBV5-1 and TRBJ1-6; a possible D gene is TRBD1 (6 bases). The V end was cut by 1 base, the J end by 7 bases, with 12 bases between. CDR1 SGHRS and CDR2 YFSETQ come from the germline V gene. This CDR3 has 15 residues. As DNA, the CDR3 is TGCGCCAGCAGCTTGTACGGACAGCCAAATTCACCCCTCCACTTT. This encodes CASSLYGQPNSPLHF.

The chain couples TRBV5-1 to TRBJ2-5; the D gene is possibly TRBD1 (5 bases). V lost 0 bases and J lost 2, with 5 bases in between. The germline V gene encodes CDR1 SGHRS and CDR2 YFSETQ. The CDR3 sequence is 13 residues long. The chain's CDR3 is CASSLEGQETQYF. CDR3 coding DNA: TGCGCCAGCAGCTTGGAGGGGCAAGAGACCCAGTACTTC. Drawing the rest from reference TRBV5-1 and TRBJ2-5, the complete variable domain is KAGVTQTPRYLIKTRGQQVTLSCSPISGHRSVSWYQQTPGQGLQFLFEYFSETQRNKGNFPGRFSGRQFSNSRSEMNVSTLELGDSALYLCASSLEGQETQYFGPGTRLLVL.

Here the CDR3 reads CASSPGLNSPLHF. CDR3 DNA: TGTGCCAGCTCACCAGGTCTGAATTCACCCCTCCACTTT. The chain employs TRBV18 and TRBJ1-6, with no clear D. The CDR3 length is 13 residues. The V gene's germline CDR1 is KGHSH and CDR2 LQKENI. With 2 bases removed from V and 7 bases from J, the gap between germline ends came to 6 bases.

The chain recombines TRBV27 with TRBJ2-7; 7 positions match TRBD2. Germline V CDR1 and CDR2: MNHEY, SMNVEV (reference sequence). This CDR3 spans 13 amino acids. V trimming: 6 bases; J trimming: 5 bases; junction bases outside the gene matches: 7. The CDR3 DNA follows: TGTGCCAGCAGACGTACAGCGGGAAACGAGCAGTACGTC. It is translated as CASRRTAGNEQYV.

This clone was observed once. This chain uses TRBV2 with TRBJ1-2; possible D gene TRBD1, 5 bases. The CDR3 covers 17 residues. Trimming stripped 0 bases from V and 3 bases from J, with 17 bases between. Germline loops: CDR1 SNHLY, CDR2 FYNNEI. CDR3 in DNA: TGTGCCAGCAGTGAAGCGACTATGAGGGGCTCGGACTATGGCTACACCTTC. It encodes CASSEATMRGSDYGYTF.

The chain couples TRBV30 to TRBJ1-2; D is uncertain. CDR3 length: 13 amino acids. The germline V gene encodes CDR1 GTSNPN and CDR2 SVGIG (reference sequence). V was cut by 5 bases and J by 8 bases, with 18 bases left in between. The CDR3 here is CAWAERFMGGYTF. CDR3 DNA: TGTGCCTGGGCAGAGCGCTTTATGGGGGGCTACACCTTC.

In DNA form, the CDR3 reads TGTGCCAGCAGCTTAGGTAGCGGGGGGGTGGATGAGCAGTTCTTC. Its protein product is CASSLGSGGVDEQFF. The chain recombines TRBV7-2 with TRBJ2-1; TRBD2 matches at 11 bases. Germline V CDR1 and CDR2: SGHTA, FQGNSA. V lost 1 base, J lost 8 bases, and 4 bases stayed unmatched. The CDR3 loop spans 15 amino acids.